This T cell receptor (beta chain) was documented in a study of cytomegalovirus exposure and HLA in healthy donors (dated by TCRdb to between 2016 and 2019). Regarding the complete study: According to an earlier analysis of several hundred of the donors, about 179 million T cells yielded 100 million or so unique TCR beta sequences and more than 250 Gb of sequence data. Roughly 290 gigabases of sequencing data and around 80 million unique TCR sequences made up an early release that covered approximately 700 HLA-typed donors. High-throughput TCR immunosequencing, statistical association of individual TCRs with disease status, and machine learning were combined to predict cytomegalovirus infection status. Among some 400 genotyped donors of the cohort, an average of roughly 230,000 unique TCR beta nucleotide sequences was sequenced per donor, of which approximately 18% were non-productive. Every repertoire in the discovery cohort had been generated on one and the same sequencing platform. In an earlier analysis of around 540 of the donors, high-throughput TCR beta sequencing was used to judge whether each TCR beta V gene segment behaved as functional or pseudogenic. HLA typing included class I and class II loci at four-digit resolution. The aim of the study was to test whether cataloging public T cell receptors could identify signatures of past pathogen exposure. Donor age, sex, ethnicity and CMV serostatus were collected together with the repertoire data. The T cell repertoires of around 670 subjects were profiled by immunosequencing and related to cytomegalovirus serostatus. Four to six DR-DQ haplotypes were handled as single units for association and clustering, since linkage in the cohort was strong. Rather than using new phenotypic data, the later analysis identified candidate immune exposures from TCR beta sequences and from how often those sequences occurred across donors. The genetic ancestry cluster associated with self-reported Caucasian donors included over 65% of the roughly 360 genotyped donors. A later analysis re-analyzed previously published TCR beta repertoires from roughly 630 donors and added high-resolution HLA genotyping to study TCR occurrence patterns. The number of typed donors differed by locus: about 620-640 for A, B, C, DRB1 and DQB1; approximately 520 for DQA1; 606 for DPA1; and some 450 for DPB1. Besides the first cohort of roughly 660 subjects, a separate validation cohort made up of roughly 120 different subjects was used. A later genetic analysis used genome-wide SNP genotypes for about three fifths of the 666 donors, treating that subset as a discovery cohort.

Worth noting for this clone: No antigen is known for it. No much larger clonotype is one base removed from it; base qualities were not supplied.

Study-wide conclusions, independent of this receptor: Assigning TCR associations to individual alleles was difficult when HLA alleles, especially DR and DQ, strongly co-occurred. Correlated functional status among segregating V segments might reflect linkage disequilibrium, but an unknown experimental factor could not be ruled out. Sequencing depth was assumed to be roughly uniform across donors in the presence/absence analyses, though that assumption may not hold. Most TCR sequences were seen in very few donors, while some public TCRs were found in many individuals. A group of highly shared sequence variants was considered likely to be a technical artifact of the sequencing pipeline. Because counts were too low, seventeen rarely observed V segments, including chromosome 9 orphons, were left out of the earlier analysis of roughly 600 of the donors. A later analysis reported that several top co-occurrence clusters appeared linked to parvovirus B19, influenza, CMV and Epstein-Barr virus. In a later analysis, HLA-associated TCR beta chains were found to be more clonally expanded and to have lower generation probabilities than equally common non-associated chains. Because some donors lacked HLA typing at each locus, the association tests relied only on the typed subset. Because the 87-base-pair reads could not distinguish some IMGT-functional V segments, including TRBV6-2 and TRBV6-3, those segments were excluded. Immune exposure information for the cohort was limited to CMV serostatus. An association between a missense DCLRE1C variant and V-gene and J-gene trimming of TCR beta chains was found in a later genetic analysis and replicated in an independent cohort. It was suggested by the authors that the approach could potentially be generalized to other disease states and immunological phenotypes. In a later genetic analysis, fewer N-insertions in productive TCRs were reported among donors in an Asian-associated ancestry cluster than the roughly 670-donor mean. According to a later analysis, TCR association rates differed among HLA loci, with DRB1 alleles showing the most associated TCRs and HLA-C alleles showing the fewest. In this cohort, only TCR beta chains were sequenced, and detectable features were limited by the absence of alpha or paired-chain data. Cytomegalovirus status was reported to be diagnosed by the classifier with high specificity and sensitivity in both the original and validation cohorts. A further reported finding was that TCR beta sequences accurately predicted the HLA-A and HLA-B alleles for most subjects in the first cohort. According to a later analysis, most CMV-associated TCR beta chains appeared to be HLA-restricted, and the HLA associations seemed to be driven largely by CMV exposure. In vitro tests confirmed that a few of the cytomegalovirus-associated TCR beta chains recognize cytomegalovirus antigens. The study listed 150 to 200 TCR beta chains as associated with cytomegalovirus. In an earlier analysis of about 600 of the donors, most TCR beta V segments appeared in productive rearrangements about 87% or about 30% of the time, broadly matching IMGT annotations. In a later analysis, over 15,000 TCR beta sequences were associated with specific HLA alleles at a false discovery rate of 0.05.

The protocol used for the library was the immunoSEQ multiplex PCR assay. The multiplex PCR relied on a mix of 60 forward primers for TCR Vbeta segments and 13 reverse primers for TCR Jbeta segments. The CDR3 region of rearranged TCR beta genes was amplified from genomic DNA with a multiplex PCR assay. The amplified TCR beta libraries were sequenced on the Illumina HiSeq System as 87-base-pair reads. Per the source publication's procedure: A later analysis counted some 80 million unique TCR beta chains across the 550 to 800 repertoires, and 9.5 million to 11 million of these chains were shared by at least two donors. Raw reads were error-corrected and collapsed into unique sequences by a nearest-neighbor algorithm in which closely related sequences were merged to remove PCR and sequencing errors. CDR3 sequences were aligned to IMGT reference sequences to assign V, D and J gene segments. Each retained sequence needed at least a six-nucleotide match to both a V gene segment and a J gene segment. Rearrangements were called productive when the CDR3 lacked stop codons and stayed in frame with V and J; all others were non-productive. CDR3 was defined according to IMGT convention as the region running from the second conserved V-encoded cysteine to the conserved J-encoded phenylalanine. In an earlier analysis of around 600 of the donors, sequences lacking an unambiguous match to a single V gene segment were excluded. In an earlier analysis of roughly 600 of the donors, a V segment was called functional when productive rearrangements were above 56.7%, and segregating when the standard deviation between donors exceeded 5%. A statistical classification framework was built for diagnosing cytomegalovirus status from the catalog of TCR beta chain sequences. V and J gene assignment, in a later analysis, came from comparing TCR nucleotide sequences with IMGT/GENE-DB human TR gene sequences. The TCRdist pipeline was used in a later analysis to assign CDR3 sequences and most-parsimonious VDJ recombination scenarios. In a later analysis, every TCR beta chain was defined by the combination of its CDR3 amino acid sequence and its V-gene family, and reads without a unique V-gene family were dropped. As a way to deal with suspected cross-contamination and a sequencing artifact, a later analysis dropped approximately 590 nucleotide sequences that were highly shared and had low generation probability. For each public chain, a later analysis derived a clonal expansion index from normalized ranks of inferred template counts within each repertoire. In a later analysis, generation probabilities were computed with a VDJ recombination model fitted to out-of-frame rearrangements, and the resulting probabilities were checked against IGoR. A later analysis scored TCR-TCR, TCR-HLA and TCR-CMV co-occurrence with hypergeometric tests, applying a repertoire-size bias correction to TCR pairs. A later analysis estimated false discovery rates by permuting HLA or CMV assignments 20 times. In a later analysis, co-occurring TCRs were grouped using DBSCAN, with TCRdist sequence similarity added in when clustering inside HLA-allele-positive subsets. Co-occurrence clustering excluded repertoires with fewer than 30,000 or more than 120,000 public chains, plus five with anomalous nucleotide sharing. The clones in this table, taken by TCRdb from immuneACCESS, are in-frame only. Not every clone is retained; where verified, under half of the shortfall comes from an unresolved V gene, and the cause of the rest is unknown. V, J and clone size reflect that table, while D and trimming were determined from the DNA. The sample table shows 95,000 to 150,000 clones, and about 80% are seen once. The top ten constitute around 9.9% of the sample.

The cohort consisted of fewer than 700 healthy bone marrow donors. All cohort members were sampled while nominally healthy, although unrecorded immune exposures were likely present. The donor was CMV seropositive and belonged to the group of 270 or so seropositive cohort members. Every donor gave a peripheral blood sample, and the peripheral blood mononuclear cells from that sample were used for TCR beta sequencing. Genomic DNA was extracted from the blood cell samples with the Qiagen DNeasy Blood Extraction Kit. The CDR3, from cysteine to phenylalanine, totals 17 residues. The CDR3 DNA has 51 bases and is translated from base 1. Based on the germline V gene, the CDR1 and CDR2 sequences are SNHLY and FYNNEI. Clipping removes 4 bases from V and 11 bases from J, with 16 as the unmatched junction base count.

This receptor was taken from a man younger than 45 in good health and CMV-seropositive. Sequencing was performed on PBMCs. The rearranged chain carries TRBV2 and TRBJ2-3; TRBD2 matches 12 bases in the middle. The DNA sequence reads TGTGCCAGCAGTGTCTTCACTAGCGGGAGGTTCACGAACCAGCAGTATTTT. Its amino acids are CASSVFTSGRFTNQQYF. Joined to the reference TRBV2 and TRBJ2-3 proteins, this CDR3 gives the full variable domain: EPEVTQTPSHQVTQMGQEVILRCVPISNHLYFYWYRQILGQKVEFLVSFYNNEISEKSEIFDDQFSVERPDGSNFTLKIRSTKLEDSAMYFCASSVFTSGRFTNQQYFGPGTRLTVL.